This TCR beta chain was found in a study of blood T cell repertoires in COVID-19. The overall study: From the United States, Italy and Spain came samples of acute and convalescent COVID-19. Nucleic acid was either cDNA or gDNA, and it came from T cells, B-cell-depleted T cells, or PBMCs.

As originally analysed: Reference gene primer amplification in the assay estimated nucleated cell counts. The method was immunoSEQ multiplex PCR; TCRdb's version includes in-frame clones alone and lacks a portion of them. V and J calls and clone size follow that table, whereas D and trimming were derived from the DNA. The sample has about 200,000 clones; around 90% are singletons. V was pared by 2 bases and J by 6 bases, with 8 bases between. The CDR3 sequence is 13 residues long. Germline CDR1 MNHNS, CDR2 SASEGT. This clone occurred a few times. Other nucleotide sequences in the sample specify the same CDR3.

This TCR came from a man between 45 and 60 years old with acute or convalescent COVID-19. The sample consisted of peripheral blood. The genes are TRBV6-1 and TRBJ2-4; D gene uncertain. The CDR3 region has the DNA TGTGCCAGCAGTGAAATAGGCGGAAACATTCAGTACTTC. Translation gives CASSEIGGNIQYF.